The clone carrying this T cell receptor (beta chain) is medium-sized in the sample. No antigen is known for it. The data were obtained in a study of vaccination and CD4 T cells after COVID-19. Sequenced with the Oncomine TCR Beta short-read assay was DNA taken from cultured CD4+ T cells. TCRdb ran MiXCR on the PCR reads and lists one entry per CDR3 protein. Of about 14,000 distinct CDR3 sequences listed, around 45% are singletons. V gave up 5 bases and J gave up 3 bases; unmatched junction bases: 3. The CDR3 has 15 amino acids. The V gene's germline CDR1 is LNHNV and CDR2 YYDKDF (reference sequence). Treatment: 10-day PBMC culture with coronavirus spike peptide pools or control peptides (ViraFEST assay). Every well contained some 2 million PBMCs, which were grown with about 10 IU/ml IL-2 and 10 ug/ml peptide pools. Negative selection yielded CD4+ T cells from day-10 cultures.

The gene calls are TRBV15 and TRBJ1-3, with 11 bases aligning to TRBD1. The source is a human donor with COVID-19. Material: cultured CD4+ T cells from blood. The CDR3, as DNA: TGTGCCACCAGCTGGGACAGGGGGAATGGAAACACCATATATTTT. It encodes CATSWDRGNGNTIYF.